Given below is one T cell receptor (beta chain) in context. What antigen it recognizes has not been identified. Base qualities are not provided; no much larger clone lies one nucleotide away. Preparation of the library involved the immunoSEQ multiplex PCR assay. For most patients, genomic DNA was isolated with the Qiagen DNeasy Blood and Tissue Kit and sent frozen to Adaptive Biotechnologies for TCR sequencing. For most patients, high-throughput TCR-beta CDR3 sequencing of genomic DNA was performed by Adaptive Biotechnologies. The authors' pipeline ran thus. Adaptive's ImmunoSEQ software was the source of the TCR sequencing data for 18 patients, while a few other patients were processed with MiXCR and VDJtools. To correct CD4 versus CD8 sorting errors, any sequence found in both subsets at a frequency ratio below 5:1 was removed. CDR3 nucleotide sequences shared between donor and recipient were removed because the origin of such sequences could not be assigned. To count as alloreactive, a clone needed at least 2-fold expansion over unstimulated cells and a minimum CFSE-low frequency of 0.002% (template counts) or 0.001% (read counts). Clones were considered mappable if detected in sequenced pre-transplant spleen, lymph node, or MLR CFSE-low populations of the donor or recipient. Cumulative frequency of alloreactive clones was calculated as a percentage of all sequences weighted by copy number. TCRdb took over this immuneACCESS table, retaining in-frame rearrangements with V and J assigned. Such tables are incomplete; in checked studies, under half of the missing clones stem from an unresolved V gene, and the remainder is unexplained. That table is the source of V, J and clone size, and D and trimming were worked out from the DNA. For this sample the table gives 84,000 or so clones, of which 80% to 95% were detected only once. In total, the top ten clones hold around 1.1% of the sample.

This entry belongs to a study of graft-versus-host responses after intestinal transplantation (dated by TCRdb to 2020 to 2022). Regarding the research as a whole: The transplants that recipients received were multivisceral, liver-intestinal, or isolated intestinal. After intestinal transplantation, graft-versus-host and host-versus-graft alloreactive T cell clones in the graft, circulation and bone marrow were tracked using bulk TCR-beta CDR3 sequencing. A peak of at least 4% donor T cells among recipient peripheral blood mononuclear cells was the definition used for donor T cell macrochimerism. A cohort of fewer than 25 intestinal transplant recipients, including one retransplant, was enrolled, and a few patients lacking pretransplant specimens were excluded. Alloreactive clones were identified by sequencing pre-transplant mixed lymphocyte reaction products and comparing them with unstimulated pre-transplant donor and recipient T cells. All recipients received anti-thymocyte globulin induction followed by maintenance tacrolimus and steroids for approximately 3 years. Samples from a few later patients were sequenced in-house on an Illumina MiSeq with MiXCR processing rather than by the commercial service. General conclusions and limits of the study: Early after transplant, peak levels of circulating GvH clones were associated with declines in HvG clones. High GvH to HvG T cell clonal ratios were observed in the allografts of patients with donor T cell macrochimerism. The relatively low number and heterogeneity of intestinal transplant patients limited the conclusions. GvH clones were detected in recipient bone marrow, and some appeared earlier in ileal mucosa or blood, consistent with an intestinal mucosal origin.

The time point tag for this specimen amounts to: cells obtained before transplantation from donor or recipient. CD3+CD4+ and CD3+CD8+ populations were FACS-sorted from unstimulated pre-transplant donor and recipient cells taken from spleen or lymph nodes. From its cysteine to its phenylalanine, the CDR3 spans 14 amino acids. Just the 42-base CDR3 DNA is kept, in frame starting at base 1. CDR1 and CDR2, per the germline V gene (reference sequence), are SEHNR and FQNEAQ. A distance of 13 bases separates the germline ends of V and J, which lose 3 bases and 7 bases respectively. The receptor's source is a human donor who was the organ donor for an intestinal transplant. The starting material was unstimulated CD8+ T cells sorted from spleen or lymph node cells, obtained before transplant. Recombination linked TRBV7-9 to TRBJ2-1, with TRBD2 tentatively as D gene (6 bases match). The DNA reads as follows: TGTGCCAGCAGCTTGGGACCCGCGGGGAATGAGCAGTTCTTC. Its translation reads: CASSLGPAGNEQFF.